This T cell receptor beta chain emerged from a study of T cells in Graves' hyperthyroidism and ophthalmopathy. General study findings and limits: Blood samples included most of the expanded thyroid clonotypes exceeding 0.001.

Lactation, pregnancy, other autoimmune disease or uncontrolled infection excluded patients. The source of the PBMCs was less than 12 ml of fresh peripheral blood. The CDR3 spans 17 residues. Germline V gives CDR1 DFQATT, CDR2 SNEGSKA (reference sequence). Trimming removed 5 bases from V and 2 bases from J; junction bases left unmatched: 9. This clonotype was seen more than once but under ten times. Its antigen remains unknown. The source material, RNA transcripts, was used to amplify TCR beta CDR3 regions. Researchers ran a first-round RT-PCR on the TCR CDR3 using the HTBI primer set. TCRdb redid the calling of the multiplex PCR reads with MiXCR, one entry per CDR3 protein. The sample records hundreds of thousands of distinct CDR3 sequences, about 16% being singletons.

The sample was blood. The chain uses TRBV20-1 and TRBJ1-4; 12 nucleotides align to TRBD1. This TCR was recovered from a woman aged 18 to 35 with Graves' ophthalmopathy. The CDR3 nucleotides read TGCAGTGCTTACGGGACAGGGGGCCTGAGGACTAATGAAAAACTGTTTTTT. It is translated as CSAYGTGGLRTNEKLFF.